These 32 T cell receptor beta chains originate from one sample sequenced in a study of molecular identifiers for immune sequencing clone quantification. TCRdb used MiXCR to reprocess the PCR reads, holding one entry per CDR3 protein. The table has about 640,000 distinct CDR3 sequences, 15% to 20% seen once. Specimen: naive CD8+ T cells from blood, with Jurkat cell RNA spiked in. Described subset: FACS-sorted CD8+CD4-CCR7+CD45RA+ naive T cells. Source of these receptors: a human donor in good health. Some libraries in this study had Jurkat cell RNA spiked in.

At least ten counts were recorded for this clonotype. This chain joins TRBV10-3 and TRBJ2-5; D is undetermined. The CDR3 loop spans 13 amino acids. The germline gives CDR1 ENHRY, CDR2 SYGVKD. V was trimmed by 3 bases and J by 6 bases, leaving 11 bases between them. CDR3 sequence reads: CAISDETVQTQYF. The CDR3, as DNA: TGTGCCATCAGTGACGAGACCGTACAGACCCAGTACTTC.

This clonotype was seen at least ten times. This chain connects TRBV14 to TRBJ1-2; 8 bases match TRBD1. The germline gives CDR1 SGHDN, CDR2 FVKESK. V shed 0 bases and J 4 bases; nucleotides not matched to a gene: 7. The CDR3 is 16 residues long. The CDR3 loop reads CASSQDSRGLGYGYTF. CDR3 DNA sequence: TGTGCCAGCAGCCAAGATTCCAGGGGGCTTGGCTATGGCTACACCTTC.

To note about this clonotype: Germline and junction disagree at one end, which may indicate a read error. CDR3 bases: TGCGCCAGCAGCCCCCAGGGGACAGGGGAAACTGTAGCTTTCTTT. Residues: CASSPQGTGETVAFF. The chain recombines TRBV4-1 with TRBJ1-1, with 10 positions matching TRBD1. This CDR3 has 15 amino acids. Germline values: CDR1 MGHRA, CDR2 YSYEKL.

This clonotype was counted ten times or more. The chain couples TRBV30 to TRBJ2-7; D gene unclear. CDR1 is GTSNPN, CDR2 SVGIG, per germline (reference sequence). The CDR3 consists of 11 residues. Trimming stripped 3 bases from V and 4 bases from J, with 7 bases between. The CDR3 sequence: CAWRGGYEQYF. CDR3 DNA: TGTGCCTGGAGAGGCGGTTACGAGCAGTACTTC.

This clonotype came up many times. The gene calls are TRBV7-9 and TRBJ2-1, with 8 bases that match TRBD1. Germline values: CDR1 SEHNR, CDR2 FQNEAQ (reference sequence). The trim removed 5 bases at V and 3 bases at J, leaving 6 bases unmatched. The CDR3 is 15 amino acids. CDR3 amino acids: CASSPGQEFYNEQFF. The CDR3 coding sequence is TGTGCCAGCAGCCCGGGACAGGAGTTCTACAATGAGCAGTTCTTC. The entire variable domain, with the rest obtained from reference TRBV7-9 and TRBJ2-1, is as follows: DTGVSQNPRHKITKRGQNVTFRCDPISEHNRLYWYRQTLGQGPEFLTYFQNEAQLEKSRLLSDRFSAERPKGSFSTLEIQRTEQGDSAMYLCASSPGQEFYNEQFFGPGTRLTVL.

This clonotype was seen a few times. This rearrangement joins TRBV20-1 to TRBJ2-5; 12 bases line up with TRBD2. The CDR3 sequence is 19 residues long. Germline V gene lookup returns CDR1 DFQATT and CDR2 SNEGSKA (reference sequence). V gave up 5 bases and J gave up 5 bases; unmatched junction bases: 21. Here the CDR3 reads CSARDSGLAGPLIGETQYF. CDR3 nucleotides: TGCAGTGCTCGGGACAGCGGACTAGCGGGACCCTTGATCGGTGAGACCCAGTACTTC.

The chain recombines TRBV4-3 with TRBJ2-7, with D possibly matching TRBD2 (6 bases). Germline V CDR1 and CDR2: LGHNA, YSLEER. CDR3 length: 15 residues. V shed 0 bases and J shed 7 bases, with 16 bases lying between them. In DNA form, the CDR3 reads TGCGCCAGCAGCCAAGATACGCACAGGAGGGAGGAGCAGTACTTC. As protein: CASSQDTHRREEQYF.

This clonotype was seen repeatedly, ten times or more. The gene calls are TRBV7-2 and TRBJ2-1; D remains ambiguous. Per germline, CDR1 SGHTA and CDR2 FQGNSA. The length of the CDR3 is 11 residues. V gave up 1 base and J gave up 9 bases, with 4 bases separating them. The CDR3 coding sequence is TGTGCCAGCAGCTTAGGAGGTGAGCAGTTCTTC. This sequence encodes CASSLGGEQFF. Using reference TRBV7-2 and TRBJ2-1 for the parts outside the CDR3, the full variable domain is GAGVSQSPSNKVTEKGKDVELRCDPISGHTALYWYRQSLGQGLEFLIYFQGNSAPDKSGLPSDRFSAERTGGSVSTLTIQRTQQEDSAVYLCASSLGGEQFFGPGTRLTVL.

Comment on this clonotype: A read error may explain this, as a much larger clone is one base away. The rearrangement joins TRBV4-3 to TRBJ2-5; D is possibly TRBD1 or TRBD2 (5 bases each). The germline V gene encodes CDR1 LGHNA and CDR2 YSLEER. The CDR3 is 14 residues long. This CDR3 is CASSQGASREIQYF. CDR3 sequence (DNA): TGCGCCAGCAGCCAAGGGGCTAGCAGGGAGATCCAGTACTTC.

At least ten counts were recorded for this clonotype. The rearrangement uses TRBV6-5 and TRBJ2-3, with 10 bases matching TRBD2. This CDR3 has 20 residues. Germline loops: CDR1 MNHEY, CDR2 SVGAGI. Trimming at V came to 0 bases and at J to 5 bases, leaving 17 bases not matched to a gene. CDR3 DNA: TGTGCCAGCAGTTACTCACACCCGAGGGGGGTAGCGGGAGGTTTAGATACGCAGTATTTT. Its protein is CASSYSHPRGVAGGLDTQYF.

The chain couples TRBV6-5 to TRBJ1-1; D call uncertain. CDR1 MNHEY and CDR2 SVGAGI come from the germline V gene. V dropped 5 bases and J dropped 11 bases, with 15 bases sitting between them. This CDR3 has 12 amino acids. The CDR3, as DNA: TGTGCCAGCAGTCCTCGGTCCCCTGGGGCTTTCTTT. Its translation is CASSPRSPGAFF.

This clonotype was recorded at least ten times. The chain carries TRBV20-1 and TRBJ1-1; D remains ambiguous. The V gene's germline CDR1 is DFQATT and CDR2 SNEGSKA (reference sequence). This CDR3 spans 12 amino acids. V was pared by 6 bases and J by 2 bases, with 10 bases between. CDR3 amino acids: CSARRQNTEAFF. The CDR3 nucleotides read TGCAGTGCCCGCAGGCAAAACACTGAAGCTTTCTTT.

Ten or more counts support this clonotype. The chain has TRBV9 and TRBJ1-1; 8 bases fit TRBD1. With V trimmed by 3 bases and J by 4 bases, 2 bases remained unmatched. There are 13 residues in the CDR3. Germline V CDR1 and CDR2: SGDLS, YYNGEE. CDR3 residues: CASSGTGSTEAFF. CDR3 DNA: TGTGCCAGCAGCGGGACAGGGAGCACTGAAGCTTTCTTT.

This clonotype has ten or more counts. The chain's CDR3 is CAVPKSGIPDTQYF. DNA of the CDR3: TGTGCCGTACCCAAGTCGGGTATCCCAGATACGCAGTATTTT. The chain is built from TRBV28 and TRBJ2-3, with D unclear. CDR3 size: 14 residues. The germline V and J ends were trimmed by 11 bases and 4 bases, with 19 bases remaining between them. Per germline, CDR1 MDHEN and CDR2 SYDVKM.

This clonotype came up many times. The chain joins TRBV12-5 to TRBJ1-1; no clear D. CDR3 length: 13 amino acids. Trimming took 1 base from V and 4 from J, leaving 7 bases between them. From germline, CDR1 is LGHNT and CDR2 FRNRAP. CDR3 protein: CASGLGRTTEAFF. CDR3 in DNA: TGTGCTAGTGGTTTGGGGCGCACCACTGAAGCTTTCTTT.

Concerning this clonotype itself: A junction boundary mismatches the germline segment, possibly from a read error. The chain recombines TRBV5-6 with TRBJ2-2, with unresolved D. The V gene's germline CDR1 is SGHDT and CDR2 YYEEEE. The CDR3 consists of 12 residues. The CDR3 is CAGSLNTGELFF. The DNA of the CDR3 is TGTGCCGGCAGCTTGAATACCGGGGAGCTGTTTTTT.

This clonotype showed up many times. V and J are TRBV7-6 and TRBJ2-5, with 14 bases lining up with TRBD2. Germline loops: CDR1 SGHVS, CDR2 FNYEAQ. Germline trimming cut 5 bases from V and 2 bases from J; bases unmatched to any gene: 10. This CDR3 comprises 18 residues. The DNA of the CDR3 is TGTGCCAGCAGCCGGGGACTAGCGGGGGTGAATATGCAAGAGACCCAGTACTTC. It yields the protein CASSRGLAGVNMQETQYF.

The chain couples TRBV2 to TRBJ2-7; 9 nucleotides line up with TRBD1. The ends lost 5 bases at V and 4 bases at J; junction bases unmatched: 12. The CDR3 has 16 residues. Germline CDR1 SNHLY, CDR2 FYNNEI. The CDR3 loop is CASSLSEDRGFYEQYF. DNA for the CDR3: TGTGCCAGCAGTCTTTCCGAGGACAGGGGTTTTTACGAGCAGTACTTC.

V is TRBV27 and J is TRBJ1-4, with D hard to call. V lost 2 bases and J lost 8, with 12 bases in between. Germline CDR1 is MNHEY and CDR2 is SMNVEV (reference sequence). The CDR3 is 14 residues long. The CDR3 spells CASSLNGVNEKLFF. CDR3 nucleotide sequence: TGTGCCAGCAGTTTAAACGGGGTTAACGAAAAACTGTTTTTT.

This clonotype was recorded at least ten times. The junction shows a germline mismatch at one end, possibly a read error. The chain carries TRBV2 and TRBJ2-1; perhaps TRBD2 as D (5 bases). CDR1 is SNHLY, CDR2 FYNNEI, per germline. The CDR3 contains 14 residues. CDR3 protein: CASSESLASRFPYF. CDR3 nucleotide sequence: TGTGCCAGCAGTGAATCTCTAGCATCCCGTTTCCCGTACTTC.

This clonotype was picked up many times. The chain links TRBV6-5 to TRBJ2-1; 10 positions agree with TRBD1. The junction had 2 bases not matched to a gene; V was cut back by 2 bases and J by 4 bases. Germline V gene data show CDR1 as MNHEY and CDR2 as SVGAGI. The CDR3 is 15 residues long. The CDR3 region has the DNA TGTGCCAGCAGTTACGACAGGGGGCATTACAATGAGCAGTTCTTC. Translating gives CASSYDRGHYNEQFF.

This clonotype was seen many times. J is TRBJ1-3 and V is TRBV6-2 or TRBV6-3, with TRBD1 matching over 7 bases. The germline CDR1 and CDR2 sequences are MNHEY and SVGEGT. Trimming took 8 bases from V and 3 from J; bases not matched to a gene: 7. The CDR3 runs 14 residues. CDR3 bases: TGTGCCAGCGCGGGTGGACAGGATGGAAACACCATATATTTT. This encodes CASAGGQDGNTIYF.

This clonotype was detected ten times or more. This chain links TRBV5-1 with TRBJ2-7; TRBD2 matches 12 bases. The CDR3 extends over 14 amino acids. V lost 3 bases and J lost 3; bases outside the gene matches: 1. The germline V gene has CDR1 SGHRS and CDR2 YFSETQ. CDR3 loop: CASSSSGGDYEQYF. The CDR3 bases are TGCGCCAGCAGCTCTAGCGGGGGGGACTACGAGCAGTACTTC.

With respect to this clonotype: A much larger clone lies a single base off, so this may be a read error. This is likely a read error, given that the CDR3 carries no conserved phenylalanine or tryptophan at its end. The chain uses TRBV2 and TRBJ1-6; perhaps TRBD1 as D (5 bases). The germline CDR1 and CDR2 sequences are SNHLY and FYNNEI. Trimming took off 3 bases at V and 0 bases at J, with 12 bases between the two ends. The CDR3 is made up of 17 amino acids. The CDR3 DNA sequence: TGTGCCAGCAGTGATCCAGACAGCAGCTCCTATAATTCACCCCTCCACTCT. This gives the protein CASSDPDSSSYNSPLHS.

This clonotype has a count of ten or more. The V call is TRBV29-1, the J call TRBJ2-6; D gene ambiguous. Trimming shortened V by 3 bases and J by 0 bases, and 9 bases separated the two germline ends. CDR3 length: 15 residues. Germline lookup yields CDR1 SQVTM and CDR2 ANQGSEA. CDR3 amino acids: CSVETQSSGANVLTF. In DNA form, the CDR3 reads TGCAGCGTTGAGACCCAGAGCTCTGGGGCCAACGTCCTGACTTTC.

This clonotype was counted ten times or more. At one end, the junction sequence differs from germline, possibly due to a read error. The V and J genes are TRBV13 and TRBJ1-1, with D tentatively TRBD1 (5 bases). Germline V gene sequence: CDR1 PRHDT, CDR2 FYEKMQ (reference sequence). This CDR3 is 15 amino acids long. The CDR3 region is CASSRGVSQGAASPF. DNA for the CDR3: TGTGCCAGCAGCCGTGGAGTAAGTCAGGGCGCCGCTTCCCCATTT.

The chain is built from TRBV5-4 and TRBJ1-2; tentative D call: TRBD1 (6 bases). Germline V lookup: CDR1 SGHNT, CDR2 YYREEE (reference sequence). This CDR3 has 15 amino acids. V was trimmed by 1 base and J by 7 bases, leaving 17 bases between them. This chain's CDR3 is CASSLMAGAYSGYTF. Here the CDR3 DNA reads TGTGCCAGCAGCTTGATGGCAGGGGCGTATAGTGGCTACACCTTC.

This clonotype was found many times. The CDR3 region has the DNA TGTGCCAGCAGTGAAGGACGGACTGAAGCTTTCTTT. It translates to CASSEGRTEAFF. The chain combines TRBV2 with TRBJ1-1; D call uncertain. The CDR3 runs to 12 residues. Trimming left V 1 base short and J 5 bases short, with 5 bases between. Germline CDR1 SNHLY, CDR2 FYNNEI.

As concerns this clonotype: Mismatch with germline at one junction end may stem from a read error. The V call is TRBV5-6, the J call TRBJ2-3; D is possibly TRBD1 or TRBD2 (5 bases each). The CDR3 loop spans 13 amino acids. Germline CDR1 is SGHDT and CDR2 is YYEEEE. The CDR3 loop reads CTSSLGTADTQYF. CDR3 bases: TGTACCAGCAGCTTGGGGACGGCAGATACGCAGTATTTT.

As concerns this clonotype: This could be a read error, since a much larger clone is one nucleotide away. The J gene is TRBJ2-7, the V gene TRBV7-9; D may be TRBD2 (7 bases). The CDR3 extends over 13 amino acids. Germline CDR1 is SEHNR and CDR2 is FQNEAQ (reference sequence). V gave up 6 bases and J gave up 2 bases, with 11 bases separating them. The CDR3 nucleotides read TGTGCCAGCAGGGGGGGGGGCCCCTACGAGCAGTACTTC. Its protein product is CASRGGGPYEQYF.

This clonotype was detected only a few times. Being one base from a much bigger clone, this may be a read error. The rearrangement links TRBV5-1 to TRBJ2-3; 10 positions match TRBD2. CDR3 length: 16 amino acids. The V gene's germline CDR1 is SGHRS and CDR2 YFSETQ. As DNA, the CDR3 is TGCACCAGCAGCTTGGAAGCGGGGGGGCCGGCAGATACGCAGTATTTT. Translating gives CTSSLEAGGPADTQYF.

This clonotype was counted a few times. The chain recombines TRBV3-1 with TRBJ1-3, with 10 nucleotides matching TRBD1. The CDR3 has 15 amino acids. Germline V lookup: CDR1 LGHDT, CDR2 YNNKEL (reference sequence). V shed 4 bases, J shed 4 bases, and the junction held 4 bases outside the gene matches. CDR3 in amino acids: CASSPGTGDGNTIYF. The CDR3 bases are TGTGCCAGCAGCCCCGGGACAGGGGACGGAAACACCATATATTTT.